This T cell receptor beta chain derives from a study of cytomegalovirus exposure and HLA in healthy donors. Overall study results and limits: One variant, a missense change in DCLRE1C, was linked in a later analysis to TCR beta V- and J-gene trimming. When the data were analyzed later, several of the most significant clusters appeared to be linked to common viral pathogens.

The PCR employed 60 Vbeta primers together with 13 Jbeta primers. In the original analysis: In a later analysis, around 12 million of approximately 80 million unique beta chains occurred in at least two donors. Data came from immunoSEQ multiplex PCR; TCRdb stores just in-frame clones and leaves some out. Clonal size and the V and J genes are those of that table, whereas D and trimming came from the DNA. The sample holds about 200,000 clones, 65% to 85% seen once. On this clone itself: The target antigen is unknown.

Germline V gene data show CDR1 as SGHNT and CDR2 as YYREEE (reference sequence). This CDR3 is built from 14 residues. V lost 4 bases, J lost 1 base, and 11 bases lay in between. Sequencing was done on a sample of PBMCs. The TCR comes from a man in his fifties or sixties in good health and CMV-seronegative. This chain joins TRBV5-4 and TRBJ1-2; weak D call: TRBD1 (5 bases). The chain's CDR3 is CASSIQGSNYGYTF. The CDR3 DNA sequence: TGTGCCAGCAGCATCCAGGGTAGTAACTATGGCTACACCTTC.